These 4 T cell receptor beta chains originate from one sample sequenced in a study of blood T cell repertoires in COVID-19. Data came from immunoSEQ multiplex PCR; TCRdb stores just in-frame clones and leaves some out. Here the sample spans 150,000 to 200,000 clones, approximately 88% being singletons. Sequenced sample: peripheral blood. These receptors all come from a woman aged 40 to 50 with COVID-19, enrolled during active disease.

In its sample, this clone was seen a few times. The CDR3 reads CASSLAGGNDNQPQHF. In DNA, the CDR3 is TGTGCCAGCAGCTTGGCCGGGGGGAATGACAATCAGCCCCAGCATTTT. This sequence joins TRBV5-4 and TRBJ1-5; perhaps TRBD1 as D (5 bases). This CDR3 region has 16 residues. Germline V lookup: CDR1 SGHNT, CDR2 YYREEE (reference sequence). V was pared by 0 bases and J by 3 bases, with 13 bases between.

The CDR3 sequence: CASSAGDENTGELFF. The DNA for the CDR3 is TGTGCCAGCAGCGCCGGGGATGAGAACACCGGGGAGCTGTTTTTT. The V and J genes are TRBV28 and TRBJ2-2, with a possible D match to TRBD2 (5 bases). CDR1 is MDHEN and CDR2 is SYDVKM in the germline V gene. This CDR3 is built from 15 residues. Trimming removed 6 bases from V and 1 base from J, with 12 bases in between. The variable domain in full, with the rest retrieved from reference TRBV28 and TRBJ2-2, is DVKVTQSSRYLVKRTGEKVFLECVQDMDHENMFWYRQDPGLGLRLIYFSYDVKMKEKGDIPEGYSVSREKKERFSLILESASTNQTSMYLCASSAGDENTGELFFGEGSRLTVL.

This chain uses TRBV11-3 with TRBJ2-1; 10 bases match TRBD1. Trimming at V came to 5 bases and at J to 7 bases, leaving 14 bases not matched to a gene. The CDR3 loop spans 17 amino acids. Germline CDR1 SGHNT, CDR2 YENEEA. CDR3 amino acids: CASSPFTGTGEANEQFF. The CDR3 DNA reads TGTGCCAGCAGCCCATTCACCGGGACAGGGGAGGCAAATGAGCAGTTCTTC.

The CDR3 protein is CASSEIYTEAFF. Here the CDR3 DNA reads TGTGCCAGTAGTGAGATCTACACTGAAGCTTTCTTT. V gene TRBV19 combines with J gene TRBJ1-1; D gene unclear. The CDR3 has 12 amino acids. V was trimmed by 5 bases and J by 3 bases, leaving 7 bases between them. Germline-derived CDR1 and CDR2 are LNHDA and SQIVND (reference sequence).